These 6 T cell receptor beta chains came from one sample sequenced in a study of T cell responses to AZD1222 COVID-19 vaccine. The assay was immunoSEQ multiplex PCR, and TCRdb's table has in-frame clones only and misses some. The table shows 100,000 to 120,000 clones, with roughly 90% occurring only once. The sequencing here drew on peripheral blood, taken 28 days after the second AZD1222 dose. The receptor source for this set is an adult who received the AZD1222 COVID-19 vaccine.

This rearrangement joins TRBV10-3 to TRBJ1-1; D gene ambiguous. Deletions cut 6 bases from V and 0 bases from J, with 11 bases between. The CDR3 covers 14 residues. Looked up from germline, CDR1 is ENHRY and CDR2 is SYGVKD. DNA of the CDR3: TGTGCCATCAGGGACTCCAGAGTGAACACTGAAGCTTTCTTT. As protein: CAIRDSRVNTEAFF.

In its sample, this clone was seen a few times. The chain couples TRBV6-5 to TRBJ2-3; D gene unclear. V was trimmed by 6 bases and J by 4 bases, leaving 8 bases between them. CDR3 length: 12 residues. Germline CDR1 MNHEY, CDR2 SVGAGI. CDR3 residues: CASSPTADTQYF. CDR3 bases: TGTGCCAGCAGCCCGACTGCAGATACGCAGTATTTT.

The J gene is TRBJ1-1, the V gene TRBV2; D uncertain. Trimming removed 9 bases from V and 1 base from J, with 9 bases in between. Germline CDR1 is SNHLY and CDR2 is FYNNEI. The CDR3 extends over 12 amino acids. The CDR3 sequence is CARSKGNTEAFF. The CDR3 nucleotides are TGTGCCAGAAGTAAAGGGAACACTGAAGCTTTCTTT.

The gene calls are TRBV4-2 and TRBJ2-1; D possibly corresponds to TRBD2 (6 bases). In germline, CDR1 is LGHNA, CDR2 YNFKEQ. The CDR3 is 14 residues long. V was clipped by 0 bases and J by 4 bases, with 7 bases between them. The chain's CDR3 is CASSQEGLYNEQFF. CDR3 DNA sequence: TGTGCCAGCAGCCAAGAGGGACTTTACAATGAGCAGTTCTTC.

The chain combines TRBV30 with TRBJ1-1; a possible D gene is TRBD1 (6 bases). This CDR3 is 13 amino acids long. V was trimmed by 1 base and J by 10 bases, leaving 16 bases between them. Per germline, CDR1 GTSNPN and CDR2 SVGIG (reference sequence). This CDR3 is CAWSATGMGGAFF. CDR3 bases: TGTGCCTGGAGTGCCACAGGGATGGGGGGAGCTTTCTTT.

The V gene is TRBV3-1 (or the pseudogene TRBV3-2), the J gene TRBJ2-3; D uncertain. Per germline, CDR1 LGHDT and CDR2 YNNKEL (reference sequence). The CDR3 has 14 amino acids. With 1 base removed from V and 4 bases from J, the gap between germline ends came to 9 bases. This chain's CDR3 is CASSQASGADTQYF. CDR3 coding DNA: TGTGCCAGCAGCCAAGCTAGTGGTGCAGATACGCAGTATTTT.